Listed below are T cell receptor beta chains from one sample, sequenced in a study of cytomegalovirus exposure and HLA in healthy donors. Here immunoSEQ multiplex PCR was the method, and the copy in TCRdb shows in-frame clones only, minus some. The table has about 98,000 clones, around 74% seen once. Sequencing input: PBMCs. These receptors were taken from a male donor in good health and CMV-seronegative. CDR3s include the opening cysteine and the closing phenylalanine or tryptophan. D genes are given only for firm matches. A row's size may be missing; if present it is once, few, many or a size class.

J gene: TRBJ2-7; V gene: TRBV6-5; clone size: NA; D gene: TRBD2; CDR3 DNA: TGTGCCAGCAGTTTACTAGGGACTAGCGGGAGTTACGAGCAGTACTTC; CDR3 protein: CASSLLGTSGSYEQYF
J gene: TRBJ2-1; V gene: TRBV7-6; clone size: NA; D gene: TRBD2; CDR3 DNA: TGTGCCAGCAGCTTATTTGCTTGGACTAGCGGGTACAATGAGCAGTTCTTC; CDR3 protein: CASSLFAWTSGYNEQFF
J gene: TRBJ2-2; V gene: TRBV13; clone size: few; D gene: TRBD1; CDR3 DNA: TGTGCCAGCAGGGAACCGGGACAGGGGGCAACCGGGGAGCTGTTTTTT; CDR3 protein: CASREPGQGATGELFF
J gene: TRBJ2-1; V gene: TRBV19; clone size: few; D gene: TRBD2; CDR3 DNA: TGTGCCAGTAGTATGGGACTAGCGAGCAATGAGCAGTTCTTC; CDR3 protein: CASSMGLASNEQFF
J gene: TRBJ2-7; V gene: TRBV9; clone size: few; D gene: TRBD1; CDR3 DNA: TGTGCCAGCAGCCCGACAGGGATGGGCGAGCAGTACTTC; CDR3 protein: CASSPTGMGEQYF
J gene: TRBJ2-7; V gene: TRBV7-8; clone size: NA; D gene: TRBD2; CDR3 DNA: TGTGCCAGCAGCTTATCAGCGGGAGTCTCCGAGCAGTACTTC; CDR3 protein: CASSLSAGVSEQYF
J gene: TRBJ2-2; V gene: TRBV4-3; clone size: NA; D gene: NA; CDR3 DNA: TGCGCCAGCAGCCAAGATCCCTCAGGGTCCACCGGGGAGCTGTTTTTT; CDR3 protein: CASSQDPSGSTGELFF
J gene: TRBJ2-7; V gene: TRBV7-7; clone size: many; D gene: TRBD1; CDR3 DNA: TGTGCTAGCAGCGCGCGGACAGGGGGCATCTACGAGCAGTACTTC; CDR3 protein: CASSARTGGIYEQYF
J gene: TRBJ2-1; V gene: TRBV29-1; clone size: NA; D gene: NA; CDR3 DNA: TGCAGCGTGACCCGGGGGACGAGCTCCTACAATGAGCAGTTCTTC; CDR3 protein: CSVTRGTSSYNEQFF
J gene: TRBJ2-2; V gene: TRBV25-1; clone size: NA; D gene: NA; CDR3 DNA: TGTGCCAGCAGCCCGACGGGTAACACCGGGGAGCTGTTTTTT; CDR3 protein: CASSPTGNTGELFF
J gene: TRBJ1-1; V gene: TRBV6-6; clone size: NA; D gene: NA; CDR3 DNA: TGTGCCAGCAGTTACTCGGGGCAGGGGAACACTGAGGCTTTCTTT; CDR3 protein: CASSYSGQGNTEAFF
J gene: TRBJ2-5; V gene: TRBV7-2; clone size: few; D gene: NA; CDR3 DNA: TGTGCCAGCAGCCCGACAGGTGGAGAGACCCAGTACTTC; CDR3 protein: CASSPTGGETQYF
J gene: TRBJ2-3; V gene: TRBV29-1; clone size: NA; D gene: TRBD2; CDR3 DNA: TGCAGCGATCTAGCGGGAGGGACCGCCGGTACGCAGTATTTT; CDR3 protein: CSDLAGGTAGTQYF
J gene: TRBJ1-3; V gene: TRBV29-1; clone size: NA; D gene: NA; CDR3 DNA: TGCAGCACGATGACAGCCGCCTCTGGAAACACCATATATTTT; CDR3 protein: CSTMTAASGNTIYF
J gene: TRBJ1-1; V gene: TRBV4-1; clone size: NA; D gene: NA; CDR3 DNA: TGCGCCAGCAGACTCACAGGGAACACTGAAGCTTTCTTT; CDR3 protein: CASRLTGNTEAFF
J gene: TRBJ2-1; V gene: TRBV6-6; clone size: few; D gene: TRBD2; CDR3 DNA: TGTGCCAGCAGTTACTCGGGGGGGAGCTCCTACAATGAGCAGTTCTTC; CDR3 protein: CASSYSGGSSYNEQFF
J gene: TRBJ2-6; V gene: TRBV4-2; clone size: NA; D gene: NA; CDR3 DNA: TGTGCCAGCAGCCCAGGCAAAGTATCGAACTCTGGGGCCAACGTCCTGACTTTC; CDR3 protein: CASSPGKVSNSGANVLTF
J gene: TRBJ2-7; V gene: TRBV6-1; clone size: NA; D gene: TRBD1; CDR3 DNA: TGTGCCAGCAGGGGACAGGGAACCGAGCAGTACTTC; CDR3 protein: CASRGQGTEQYF
J gene: TRBJ2-1; V gene: TRBV10-3; clone size: NA; D gene: TRBD2; CDR3 DNA: TGTGCCATCAGACCGGGACTAGTAAACGATGAGCAGTTCTTC; CDR3 protein: CAIRPGLVNDEQFF
J gene: TRBJ2-3; V gene: TRBV6-6; clone size: NA; D gene: TRBD2; CDR3 DNA: TGTGCCAGCAGTTACCGGACTAGCGGGACAGATACGCAGTATTTT; CDR3 protein: CASSYRTSGTDTQYF
J gene: TRBJ2-5; V gene: TRBV27; clone size: few; D gene: TRBD2; CDR3 DNA: TGTGCCAGCAGCCCAACCGGGGGGGAGACCCAGTACTTC; CDR3 protein: CASSPTGGETQYF
J gene: TRBJ2-7; V gene: TRBV7-9; clone size: NA; D gene: NA; CDR3 DNA: TGTTCCAGCAGCTTAGTTGACTTCGACTACGAGCAGTACTTC; CDR3 protein: CSSSLVDFDYEQYF